This is a list of T cell receptor beta chains from one sample in a study of Ad26.COV2.S vaccination and SARS-CoV-2 variants. Sequencing used immunoSEQ multiplex PCR; TCRdb keeps in-frame clones, though not all of them. The data contain about 370,000 clones, around nine tenths of them singletons. The source material was peripheral blood, sampled in a trial of Ad26.COV2.S vaccine versus placebo. These receptors were collected from a person aged 18 to 59 who received the Ad26.COV2.S COVID-19 vaccine or a placebo. The CDR3 runs from the conserved cysteine through the conserved F or W. A D gene is named only where the DNA matches it firmly. Clone sizes are given selectively: once, few, many, or a class where the clone is expanded.

>TRBJ2-7|TRBD2|TRBV27|once
TGTGCCAGCAGTTCCGGACTAGCGGGAGTCGAGCAGTACTTC
CASSSGLAGVEQYF
>TRBJ2-7|NA|TRBV28|NA
TGTGCCAGCAGTTTGCGGACAGCCCCCACCTTC
CASSLRTAPTF
>TRBJ2-2|TRBD1|TRBV5-1|NA
TGCGCCAGCAGCCTCAGACAGGGTAGGACCGGGGAGCTGTTTTTT
CASSLRQGRTGELFF
>TRBJ2-7|NA|TRBV10-3|NA
TGTGCCATCAGTGACAATAGCGACGCCTACGAGCAGTACTTC
CAISDNSDAYEQYF
>TRBJ1-2|TRBD1|TRBV6-6|NA
TGTGCCAGCAGTTACTGGGACAGGGGAGAATATGGCTACACCTTC
CASSYWDRGEYGYTF
>TRBJ2-1|TRBD2|TRBV19|NA
TGTGCCAGTAGCCACCGGGGGAGCGGGAGAAACAATGAGCAGTTCTTC
CASSHRGSGRNNEQFF
>TRBJ2-7|NA|TRBV2|NA
TGTGCCAGCATGGGCAGGGTGTCCCTCTACGAGCAGTACTTC
CASMGRVSLYEQYF
>TRBJ2-7|NA|TRBV28|few
TGTGCCAGCAGTTTCAGGGAGCAGTACTTC
CASSFREQYF
>TRBJ2-7|NA|TRBV4-3|NA
TGCGCCAGCAGCCAAGGACTAGGCTACGAGCAGTACTTC
CASSQGLGYEQYF
>TRBJ2-1|TRBD2|TRBV4-2|NA
TGTGCCAGCCGAGCCACGGGAACGCTAGCGGGCGTTGCCAATGAGCAGTTCTTC
CASRATGTLAGVANEQFF
>TRBJ2-7|TRBD2|TRBV7-9|NA
TGTGCCAGCAGTTGGACTAGCGGGAGGGCCGGTGAGCAGTACTTC
CASSWTSGRAGEQYF
>TRBJ2-1|NA|TRBV5-1|NA
TGCGCCAGCAGCTCCCGGGACTTCAACAATGAGCAGTTCTTC
CASSSRDFNNEQFF
>TRBJ1-5|NA|TRBV28|NA
TGTGCCAGCAGTTTATATAGCAATCAGCCCCAGCATTTT
CASSLYSNQPQHF
>TRBJ2-1|NA|TRBV5-1|NA
TGCGCCAGCAGCTTGGCCGTCTCCCTCCCTTACAATGAGCAGTTCTTC
CASSLAVSLPYNEQFF
>TRBJ2-1|NA|TRBV21-1|NA
TGTGCCAGCAGCAAAGTAGGCCACAATGAGCAGTTCTTC
CASSKVGHNEQFF
>TRBJ1-1|NA|TRBV2|NA
TGTGCCAGCCGGAGTGTTGGGAACACTGAAGCTTTCTTT
CASRSVGNTEAFF
>TRBJ2-1|TRBD2|TRBV6-5|once
TGTGCCAGCCAAGCTGGACTAGCGGGAGAACTACGGCAGTTCTTC
CASQAGLAGELRQFF
>TRBJ1-1|NA|TRBV24-1|NA
TGTGCCACCAGTGTGCGGGGAAGGACTGAAGCTTTCTTT
CATSVRGRTEAFF
>TRBJ2-4|NA|TRBV18|once
TGTGCCAGCTCACCACAGGGAGCCAAAAACATTCAGTACTTC
CASSPQGAKNIQYF
>TRBJ2-7|NA|TRBV5-5|NA
TGTGCCAGCAGTTACCGGGACCCAGCCGAGCAGTACTTC
CASSYRDPAEQYF
>TRBJ2-3|TRBD2|TRBV5-1|NA
TGCGCCAGCAGCACCGGACTAGCGGGATCCCCAGATACGCAGTATTTT
CASSTGLAGSPDTQYF
>TRBJ2-2|NA|TRBV2|NA
TGTGCCAGCAGTGAGGGGGCGTTGAACACCGGGGAGCTGTTTTTT
CASSEGALNTGELFF
>TRBJ2-5|TRBD1|TRBV28|NA
TGTGCCAGCAGTTTCCAACCGGGACAGGCCCTGGACCGGGAGACCCAGTACTTC
CASSFQPGQALDRETQYF
>TRBJ2-7|NA|TRBV10-2|NA
TGCGCCAGCAGTGAGCCCCTCACCGAGCAGTACTTC
CASSEPLTEQYF
>TRBJ2-1|NA|TRBV6-2/TRBV6-3|once
TGTGCCAGCAGTTACTACGGTGAAGGTCCAAACAATGAGCAGTTCTTC
CASSYYGEGPNNEQFF
>TRBJ1-3|TRBD1|TRBV7-8|few
TGTGCCAGCAGCCTGTCCCGGGACAGGGCGGTGGGAAACACCATATATTTT
CASSLSRDRAVGNTIYF
>TRBJ2-1|NA|TRBV9|NA
TGTGCCAGCAGCCGAGGGGGGAACTCCTACAATGAGCAGTTCTTC
CASSRGGNSYNEQFF
>TRBJ2-1|TRBD1|TRBV15|NA
TGTGCCACCGAATTGAGCCCGAGAAGACAGGGTGAGCAGTTCTTC
CATELSPRRQGEQFF
>TRBJ2-3|TRBD2|TRBV5-4|NA
TGTGCCAGCTTTAGACTAGCGGGAGAGGATGATACGCAGTATTTT
CASFRLAGEDDTQYF
>TRBJ2-4|NA|TRBV5-6|once
TGTGCCAGCAGCTGGGGTCGGACCAAAAACATTCAGTACTTC
CASSWGRTKNIQYF
>TRBJ2-3|NA|TRBV29-1|NA
TGCAGCGTTCGACAGGAGTTCACAGATACGCAGTATTTT
CSVRQEFTDTQYF
>TRBJ2-2|NA|TRBV6-5|NA
TGTGCCAGCAGTTTCCGGCGCGGGAACACCGGGGAGCTGTTTTTT
CASSFRRGNTGELFF
>TRBJ2-5|TRBD2|TRBV28|NA
TGTGCCAGCAGTTTTTCTACCCGACTAGCGGGGCGACAAGAGACCCAGTACTTC
CASSFSTRLAGRQETQYF
>TRBJ2-7|NA|TRBV29-1|NA
TGCAGCGTCCCTGGCGCACTAGCAGCTGCCTACGAGCAGTACTTC
CSVPGALAAAYEQYF
>TRBJ2-1|NA|TRBV7-9|NA
TGTGCCAGCACCCCAGACCATGAGCAGTTCTTC
CASTPDHEQFF
>TRBJ2-1|NA|TRBV7-3|NA
TGTGCCAGCAGCTTAAGTCTTACTGGGGTCAATGAGCAGTTCTTC
CASSLSLTGVNEQFF